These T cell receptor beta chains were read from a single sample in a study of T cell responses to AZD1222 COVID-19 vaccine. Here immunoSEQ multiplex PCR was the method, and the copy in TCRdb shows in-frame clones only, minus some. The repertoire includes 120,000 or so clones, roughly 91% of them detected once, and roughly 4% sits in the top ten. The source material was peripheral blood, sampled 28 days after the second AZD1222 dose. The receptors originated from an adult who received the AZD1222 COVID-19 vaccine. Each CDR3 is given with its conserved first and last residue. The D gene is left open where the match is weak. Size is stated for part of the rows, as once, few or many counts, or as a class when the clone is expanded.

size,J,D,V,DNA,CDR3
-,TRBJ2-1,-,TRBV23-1,TGCGCCAGCAGTCAATCAGGGAAGAGAACCTACAATGAGCAGTTCTTC,CASSQSGKRTYNEQFF
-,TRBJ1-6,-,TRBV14,TGTGCCAGCAGCCACCGGACAGCCTCTCCTTATTCACCCCTCCACTTT,CASSHRTASPYSPLHF
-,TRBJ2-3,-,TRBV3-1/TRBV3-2,TGTGCCAGCAGGGGGGTCACAGATACGCAGTATTTT,CASRGVTDTQYF
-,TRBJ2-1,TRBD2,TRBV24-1,TGTGCCACCAGTGAGGTGCCCCTAGCGGGAGGAGACAATGAGCAGTTCTTC,CATSEVPLAGGDNEQFF
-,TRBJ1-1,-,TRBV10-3,TGTGCCATCAGTGAGGGGGACACTGAAGCTTTCTTT,CAISEGDTEAFF
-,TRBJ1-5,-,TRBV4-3,TGCGCCAGCAGCCGGGACACCGATAGCAATCAGCCCCAGCATTTT,CASSRDTDSNQPQHF
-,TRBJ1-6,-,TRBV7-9,TGTGCCAGCAGCCCCCCCGACTCCGGGGGGGGTTCACCCCTCCACTTT,CASSPPDSGGGSPLHF
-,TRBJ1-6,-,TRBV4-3,TGCGCCAGCAGCGAGGGGGGTTCAAGGAATTCACCCCTCCACTTT,CASSEGGSRNSPLHF
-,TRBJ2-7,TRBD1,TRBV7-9,TGTGCCAGCAGCTTATGGGGGAGACAGGGACCGTTCGAGCAGTACTTC,CASSLWGRQGPFEQYF
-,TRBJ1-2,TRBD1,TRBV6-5,TGTGCCAGCAGACCAGGGGGCCCCTATGGCTACACCTTC,CASRPGGPYGYTF
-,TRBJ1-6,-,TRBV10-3,TGTGCCATCAGTCCCTCGGGGGGCTTAAATTCACCCCTCCACTTT,CAISPSGGLNSPLHF
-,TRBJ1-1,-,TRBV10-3,TGTGCCATCAGTGAGGAATCAGCATGGAACACTGAAGCTTTCTTT,CAISEESAWNTEAFF
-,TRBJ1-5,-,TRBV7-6,TGTGCCAGCAGCTTAGTACCCCCCGGATGGGAGAGCAATCAGCCCCAGCATTTT,CASSLVPPGWESNQPQHF
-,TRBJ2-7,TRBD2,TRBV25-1,TGTGCCAGCAGTTTAGCGGGGAGCTCCTACGAGCAGTACTTC,CASSLAGSSYEQYF
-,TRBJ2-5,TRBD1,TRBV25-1,TGTGCCAGCAGTGAATATGGGACAGGGAACCTACAAGAGACCCAGTACTTC,CASSEYGTGNLQETQYF
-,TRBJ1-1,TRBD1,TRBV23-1,TGCGCCAGCAGCTTCCACAGGGGGCTTCGGTCGGAAGCTTTCTTT,CASSFHRGLRSEAFF
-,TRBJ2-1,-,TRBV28,TGTGCCAGCAGTAGGTCGTTAGGTTACAATGAGCAGTTCTTC,CASSRSLGYNEQFF
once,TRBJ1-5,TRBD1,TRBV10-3,TGTGCCATCAGTGATACAGGGGGCGCGGGTCAGCCCCAGCATTTT,CAISDTGGAGQPQHF
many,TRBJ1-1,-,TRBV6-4,TGTGCCAGCAGCGTGGGGGAGGAGAGCACTGAAGCTTTCTTT,CASSVGEESTEAFF
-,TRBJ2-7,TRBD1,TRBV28,TGTGCCAGCAGAATCGGACAGGATTACGAGCAGTACTTC,CASRIGQDYEQYF
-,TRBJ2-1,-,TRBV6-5,TGTGCCAGCAGTTCCACTTATGGGGGAGCGGCGGAGCAGTTCTTC,CASSSTYGGAAEQFF
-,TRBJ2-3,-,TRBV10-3,TGTGCCATCAGTGAGTCGAGTCGGGATACGCAGTATTTT,CAISESSRDTQYF
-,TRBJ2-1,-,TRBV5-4,TGTGCCAGCAGCTTTGGAGGGTTCTTC,CASSFGGFF
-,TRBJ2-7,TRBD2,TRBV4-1,TGCGCCAGCGGGACTAGCAATACTCTTTACGAGCAGTACTTC,CASGTSNTLYEQYF
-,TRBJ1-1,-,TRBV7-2,TGTGCCAGCACCTCAATGAACACTGAAGCTTTCTTT,CASTSMNTEAFF
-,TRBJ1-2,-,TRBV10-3,TGTGCCATCAGTGACAGGGACGGCGGCTACACCTTC,CAISDRDGGYTF
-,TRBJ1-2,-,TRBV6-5,TGTGCCAGCAGTAATACAGGGAACTATGGCTACACCTTC,CASSNTGNYGYTF
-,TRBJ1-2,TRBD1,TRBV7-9,TGTGCCAGCAGCCCCCACGGGGGACAGGGAGGCTATGGCTACACCTTC,CASSPHGGQGGYGYTF
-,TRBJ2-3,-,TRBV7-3,TGTGCCAGCAGCCCGATGGGCACAGATACGCAGTATTTT,CASSPMGTDTQYF